This TCR beta chain was sequenced for a study of T cell responses to AZD1222 COVID-19 vaccine (dated by TCRdb to the early 2020s). The study in broad terms: Because spike-specific TCR depth and breadth did not differ between the two schedules, AZD1222 recipients who got a second dose at roughly 4 weeks were pooled with those who got a second dose at roughly 12 weeks. TCR sequencing was performed for 230 to 250 trial participants, of whom about 200 were given two doses of AZD1222 and 26 were given two doses of MenACWY control vaccine. Trial participants were enrolled by age into 18-55, 56-69 and 70-plus year subgroups, with approximately 150, 30 and 60 TCR-sequenced participants respectively. Study-wide findings and limitations: Nearly half of unique spike-specific TCRs reportedly recognized epitopes outside regions mutated in the B.1.351 and B.1.1.7 variants. Because no day 14 peak-response samples were available, repertoires were characterized only after the peak T cell response. Conclusions about previously exposed vaccinees were limited because only six or seven AZD1222 recipients were SARS-CoV-2 seropositive at baseline. Most participants were white British and females outnumbered males, and the authors suggested that clonal diversity may have been underestimated. The 56-69-year group was small, and its depth increase did not reach significance, likely because of low power. The whole spike protein was spanned by vaccine-associated CD4 TCRs, and dominant responses were seen in regions 160-218 and 743-854. A significant rise in spike-specific TCR breadth and depth was observed after two AZD1222 doses relative to day 0 and relative to MenACWY recipients.

Taken from cysteine to phenylalanine, the CDR3 has 18 residues. Only the CDR3 part of the read is kept: 54 bases, read in frame from the first base. This clone was found a few times. Its antigen is still unknown. Base qualities are missing; no much larger clone stands one base away. The sample's time point, from its label and the paper: baseline before first vaccination. Vaccinee samples came from UK trials COV001 and COV002, including a single-blind randomized controlled phase 2/3 trial of AZD1222 (ChAdOx1 nCoV-19) in healthy adults. For TCRbeta chain sequencing, PBMC samples were collected from trial participants at day 0 and at day 28 after the second dose. The CDR3 regions of human TCRbeta chains were analyzed by immunosequencing. As for the authors' bioinformatics: TCRs in the repertoires were matched against a reference library of SARS-CoV-2-specific TCRs that had been generated with the MIRA antigen-specificity platform. Breadth meant the fraction of unique TCRs that were SARS-CoV-2-associated, whereas depth meant the fraction of total T cells that were SARS-CoV-2-associated. Using the MIRA data, every spike-specific TCR was mapped to the spike region that the TCR reacted to and assigned to either a CD4 or a CD8 class. Log10-transformed breadth and depth values were compared by one-way ANOVA with Sidak's multiple comparisons tests. The source is immuneACCESS, and TCRdb retained only in-frame sequences with V and J called. Part of the clones is not carried over; for the studies checked, unresolved V genes explain less than half of this, and the remainder is unexplained. D and trimming come from the DNA, and the V and J calls and clone size come from that table. This sample is represented by around 100,000 clones; 84% of them were singletons. The ten largest clones add up to approximately 15% of the sample.

The clonotype was recovered from an adult in good health. The rearranged chain carries TRBV21-1 and TRBJ1-6. TRBV21-1 is a listed pseudogene. This specimen consisted of peripheral blood, obtained on day 0 of AZD1222 vaccination. The encoded CDR3 is CASSKKREGPSYNSPLHF. The nucleotide sequence reads as follows: TGTGCCAGCAGCAAAAAGAGGGAAGGGCCCTCCTATAATTCACCCCTCCACTTT.